This entry concerns a single TCR beta chain. The assay was immunoSEQ multiplex PCR, and TCRdb's table has in-frame clones only and misses some. In the table there are around 26,000 clones, approximately 71% of which are singletons. This entry comes from a study of cytotoxic CD8 clonotypes in ibrutinib-treated CLL. Specimen: PBMCs, collected after 12 months of ibrutinib treatment. The receptor was isolated from a human donor with chronic lymphocytic leukemia.

The CDR3, as DNA: TGCAGTGCTAGCGGTTTGCGTGGCTACACCTTC. It is translated as CSASGLRGYTF. The V call is TRBV20-1, the J call TRBJ1-2; D is unclear. CDR1 and CDR2 (germline): DFQATT, SNEGSKA (reference sequence). This CDR3 region has 11 residues. Trimming removed 3 bases from V and 7 bases from J, with 9 bases in between.